Each of the 20 T cell receptor beta chains below was sequenced from the same sample in a study of T cell repertoires and leukemia-associated antigens. Which antigens these TCRs recognize remains unknown. MiXCR, run by TCRdb on the 5' RACE reads, gives a single entry per CDR3 protein. The sample yields roughly 15,000 distinct CDR3 sequences, roughly 40% seen once. The sequencing input was CD3+ T cells sorted from blood and cultured. Source of these receptors: a female donor in good health.

This clonotype occurred many times. The CDR3 nucleotides are TGCAGCGTTGAGCTGACAGGGAGGCCCTACGAGCAGTACTTC. Amino acids: CSVELTGRPYEQYF. V usage is TRBV29-1 and J usage is TRBJ2-7, with D tentatively TRBD1 (7 bases). The V end was cut by 3 bases, the J end by 2 bases, with 14 bases between. Per germline, CDR1 SQVTM and CDR2 ANQGSEA. The CDR3 is 14 amino acids.

This clonotype qualifies as medium-sized. J is TRBJ1-5 and V is TRBV12-3 or TRBV12-4, with D possibly being TRBD1 (6 bases). Trimming took off 4 bases at V and 0 bases at J, with 13 bases between the two ends. The CDR3 length is 16 residues. CDR3 loop: CASSSGGRASNQPQHF. DNA for the CDR3: TGTGCCAGCAGTTCCGGGGGGCGGGCTAGCAATCAGCCCCAGCATTTT.

This clonotype was counted ten times or more. This rearrangement joins TRBV6-9 to TRBJ2-1, with 10 bases aligning to TRBD2. V was pared by 6 bases and J by 9 bases, with 8 bases of the junction left unmatched. Per germline, CDR1 MNHGY and CDR2 SVAAGI. This CDR3 has 14 amino acids. CDR3 coding DNA: TGTGCCAGCAGCACCAGCGGGAGGGCGGGTGAGCAGTTCTTC. Translated, it gives CASSTSGRAGEQFF.

As concerns this clonotype: At one boundary the junction diverges from the germline segment, which might be a read error. This chain connects TRBV20-1 to TRBJ1-5; no clear D gene. Germline V gene data show CDR1 as DFQATT and CDR2 as SNEGSKA (reference sequence). CDR3 length: 12 residues. The CDR3 nucleotides are TGCGGTGCCACGGACCACAATCAGCCCCGGCATTTT. Translated: CGATDHNQPRHF.

This clonotype was recorded many times. Possible read error: a much larger clone is one base away. The chain employs TRBV29-1 and TRBJ1-1, with D perhaps matching TRBD1 (6 bases). Germline loops: CDR1 SQVTM, CDR2 ANQGSEA. CDR3 length equals 10 residues. This CDR3 reads CSVTSGGALF. CDR3 bases: TGCAGCGTGACGTCGGGGGGGGCTCTCTTT.

This clonotype was counted ten times or more. A much larger clone lies one base from this, so it may be a read error. The chain carries TRBV2 and TRBJ2-7; the D gene could be TRBD1 or TRBD2 (5 bases each). The V end was cut by 3 bases, the J end by 8 bases, with 14 bases between. Germline values: CDR1 SNHLY, CDR2 FYNNEI. This CDR3 region has 13 residues. DNA of the CDR3: TGTGCCAGCAGTGAGCTGAGGGGTTACAAGCAGTACTTC. Amino acids: CASSELRGYKQYF.

This clonotype is medium-sized within its sample. The V and J genes are TRBV4-1 and TRBJ2-1; D remains ambiguous. Trimming stripped 2 bases from V and 8 bases from J, with 7 bases between. CDR3 length: 12 amino acids. CDR1 and CDR2 from the germline V gene are MGHRA and YSYEKL. The CDR3 sequence is CASSQTGDEQFF. CDR3 sequence (DNA): TGCGCCAGCAGCCAAACCGGAGATGAGCAGTTCTTC.

In its sample, this clonotype is medium-sized. The rearrangement joins TRBV24-1 to TRBJ2-5; D uncertain. The V end lost 5 bases, the J end lost 1 base, and 7 bases lay between the germline ends. The germline V gene encodes CDR1 KGHDR and CDR2 SFDVKD. This CDR3 is 13 amino acids long. The CDR3 DNA sequence: TGTGCCACCAGTGGAGAGCCCCAAGAGACCCAGTACTTC. The encoded protein is CATSGEPQETQYF.

This clonotype was counted at least ten times. The chain is built from TRBV25-1 and TRBJ2-3, with D possibly TRBD2 on 6 matching bases. The V gene's germline CDR1 is MGHDK and CDR2 SYGVNS. V was trimmed by 5 bases and J by 6 bases, leaving 12 bases between them. The CDR3 contains 13 residues. CDR3 coding DNA: TGTGCCAGCAGTAGGGGAGGCCGCGATACGCAGTATTTT. Translated, it gives CASSRGGRDTQYF.

This clonotype is categorized as medium-sized (0.01 to 0.1%). V is TRBV9 and J is TRBJ2-2; possibly TRBD2 for D (6 bases). The ends were cut back, 0 bases at V and 7 bases at J, with 13 bases in the middle. Germline-derived CDR1 and CDR2 are SGDLS and YYNGEE. The CDR3 runs 15 residues. The CDR3 protein is CASSVEGLGNGELFF. As DNA, the CDR3 is TGTGCCAGCAGCGTAGAGGGACTTGGCAACGGGGAGCTGTTTTTT.

This clonotype was recorded at least ten times. The genes are TRBV20-1 and TRBJ2-5, with 8 nucleotides matching TRBD2. CDR3 length: 17 amino acids. The trim removed 2 bases at V and 1 base at J, leaving 12 bases unmatched. CDR1 is DFQATT and CDR2 is SNEGSKA in the germline V gene (reference sequence). The CDR3 bases are TGCAGTGCTAGATCCGCGGCGGCTAGCGGGTTCCAAGAGACCCAGTACTTC. Its translation is CSARSAAASGFQETQYF.

This clonotype counts as medium-sized (0.01 to 0.1%). V and J are TRBV20-1 and TRBJ2-1; 12 positions match TRBD2. V trimming: 1 base; J trimming: 7 bases; junction bases outside the gene matches: 2. The length of the CDR3 is 14 residues. Germline V gives CDR1 DFQATT, CDR2 SNEGSKA (reference sequence). The CDR3 is CSARASGRGNEQFF. CDR3 bases: TGCAGTGCTAGAGCTAGCGGGAGGGGAAATGAGCAGTTCTTC.

This chain links TRBV18 with TRBJ2-1; D is ambiguous. Per the germline V gene, CDR1 is KGHSH and CDR2 is LQKENI. Trimming pared 3 bases from V and 8 bases from J, leaving 14 bases between. The CDR3 consists of 14 residues. For the CDR3, the DNA is TGTGCCAGCTCACCGACCCTCGACTCCTATGAGCAGTTCTTC. Amino acid sequence: CASSPTLDSYEQFF.

This clonotype is categorized as medium-sized. The chain carries TRBV29-1 and TRBJ2-3; perhaps TRBD1 as D (6 bases). The CDR3 is made up of 14 amino acids. Germline-derived CDR1 and CDR2 are SQVTM and ANQGSEA. The ends were cut back, 4 bases at V and 2 bases at J, with 13 bases in the middle. DNA for the CDR3: TGCAGCGTTGTTAACAGGGCCTTCACAGATACGCAGTATTTT. As protein: CSVVNRAFTDTQYF.

In its sample, this clonotype was seen many times. The gene calls are TRBV5-1 and TRBJ2-5, with unresolved D. Germline V CDR1 and CDR2: SGHRS, YFSETQ. Trimming pared 4 bases from V and 0 bases from J, leaving 4 bases between. The CDR3 contains 12 residues. Here the CDR3 DNA reads TGCGCCAGCAGCCCCTACCAAGAGACCCAGTACTTC. This sequence encodes CASSPYQETQYF.

Only one count was recorded for this clonotype. The CDR3 ends on some other residue instead of the conserved phenylalanine or tryptophan, so this is likely a read error. The rearrangement uses TRBV20-1 and TRBJ1-5, with 7 nucleotides matching TRBD1. Germline CDR1 DFQATT, CDR2 SNEGSKA (reference sequence). V gave up 6 bases and J gave up 1 base; unmatched junction bases: 3. There are 13 residues in the CDR3. CDR3 in amino acids: CSARGDSNQPQHS. DNA for the CDR3: TGCAGTGCCAGGGGGGACAGCAATCAGCCCCAGCATTCT.

A word on this clonotype: Relative to the germline gene, one junction end is altered; a read error may explain this. This chain uses TRBV12-3 or TRBV12-4 with TRBJ1-3; possible D gene TRBD1, 5 bases. The CDR3 has 15 residues. As DNA, the CDR3 is TGTGCCAGCAGTCTCGGAACCCCGGGGGAAAACACCATTTATTTT. It specifies CASSLGTPGENTIYF.

This clonotype was detected ten times or more. The V gene is TRBV18, the J gene TRBJ2-3; D assignment may be TRBD1 or TRBD2 (5 bases each). CDR3 length: 15 residues. CDR1 and CDR2 from the germline V gene are KGHSH and LQKENI. V lost 2 bases to trimming and J lost 1 base, with 10 bases between them. CDR3 DNA: TGTGCCAGCTCACCAACTCGGGGACGCACAGATACGCAGTATTTT. Translation gives CASSPTRGRTDTQYF.

Comments on this clonotype: At one end, the junction sequence differs from germline, possibly due to a read error. V usage is TRBV6-5 and J usage is TRBJ1-5; no firm D call. Germline V CDR1 and CDR2: MNHEY, SVGAGI. This CDR3 has 14 amino acids. The CDR3 spells CASSDSYSNQPQHF. For the CDR3, the DNA is TGTGCCAGCAGTGACTCCTATAGCAATCAGCCCCAGCATTTT.

Notes on this clonotype: The DNA is omitted, as the CDR3 cannot be located on it reliably, and the CDR3 follows TCRdb's listing. The chain links TRBV7-9 to TRBJ2-7; TRBD1, the table's D call, was not compared with the DNA. The CDR3 length equals 19 residues, ends included. Germline V gene sequence: CDR1 SEHNR, CDR2 FQNEAQ (reference sequence). CDR3 sequence: CASSFYICSATPGALEQYF.